The clone carrying this T cell receptor (beta chain) occurred once. The antigen is not known. This sample is part of a study of cytomegalovirus exposure and HLA in healthy donors. Study results and limitations: Both high specificity and high sensitivity reportedly marked the classifier's diagnosis of cytomegalovirus status.

PCR employed 60 Vbeta and 13 Jbeta primers. TCRdb's copy holds only in-frame clones and misses some; the assay was immunoSEQ multiplex PCR. Here the sample spans some 140,000 clones, roughly 74% being singletons. The germline CDR1 and CDR2 sequences are KGHSH and LQKENI. Trimming cost V 2 bases and J 1 base, with 8 bases left between them. This CDR3 is built from 14 residues. The chain carries TRBV18 and TRBJ1-1; D possibly corresponds to TRBD1 (5 bases). This sequence was found in a man between 18 and 35 years old in good health and CMV-seronegative. What was sequenced was PBMCs. This chain's CDR3 is CASSPEQENTEAFF. The CDR3 nucleotides are TGTGCCAGCTCACCAGAACAGGAGAACACTGAAGCTTTCTTT. The variable domain in full, with the rest retrieved from reference TRBV18 and TRBJ1-1, is NAGVMQNPRHLVRRRGQEARLRCSPMKGHSHVYWYRQLPEEGLKFMVYLQKENIIDESGMPKERFSAEFPKEGPSILRIQQVVRGDSAAYFCASSPEQENTEAFFGQGTRLTVV.